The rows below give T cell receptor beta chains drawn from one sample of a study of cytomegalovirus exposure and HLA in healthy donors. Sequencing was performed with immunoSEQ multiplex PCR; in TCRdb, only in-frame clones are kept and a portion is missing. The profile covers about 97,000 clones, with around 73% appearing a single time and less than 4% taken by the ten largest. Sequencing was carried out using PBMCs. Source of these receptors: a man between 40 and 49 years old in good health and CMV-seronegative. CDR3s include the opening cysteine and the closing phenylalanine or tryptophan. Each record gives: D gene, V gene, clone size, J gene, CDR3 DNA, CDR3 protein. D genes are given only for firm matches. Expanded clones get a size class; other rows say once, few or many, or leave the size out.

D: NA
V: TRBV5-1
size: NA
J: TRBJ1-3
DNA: TGCGCCAGCAGCCTAACCTTAACTGGAAACACCATATATTTT
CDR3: CASSLTLTGNTIYF

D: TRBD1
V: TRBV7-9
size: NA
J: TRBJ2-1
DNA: TGTGCCAGCAGCTTAGGGACAGGATTCTCCTACAATGAGCAGTTCTTC
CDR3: CASSLGTGFSYNEQFF

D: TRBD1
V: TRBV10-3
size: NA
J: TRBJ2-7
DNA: TGTGCCATCGGGTTACAGGGGGCGATCAACGAGCAGTACTTC
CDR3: CAIGLQGAINEQYF

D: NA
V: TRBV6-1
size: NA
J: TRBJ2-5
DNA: TGTGCCAGCAGTGGGCGGACATTAGGACAAGAGACCCAGTACTTC
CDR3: CASSGRTLGQETQYF

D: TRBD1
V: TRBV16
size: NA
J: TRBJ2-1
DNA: TGTGCCAGCAGCCCGGACAGGGGAACTACCAATGAGCAGTTCTTC
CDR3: CASSPDRGTTNEQFF

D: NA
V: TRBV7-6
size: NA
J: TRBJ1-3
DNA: TGTGCCAGCAGCCCAACGACAGGTGTCTCTGGAAACACCATATATTTT
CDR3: CASSPTTGVSGNTIYF

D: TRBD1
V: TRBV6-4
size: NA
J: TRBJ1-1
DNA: TGTGCCAGCAGTACGCAGGGGGGCACTGAAGCTTTCTTT
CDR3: CASSTQGGTEAFF

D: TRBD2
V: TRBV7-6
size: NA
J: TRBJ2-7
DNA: TGTGCCAGCAGTCTAAACTTCAGGGCTAGCGGGAAAGCCTACGAGCAGTACTTC
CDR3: CASSLNFRASGKAYEQYF

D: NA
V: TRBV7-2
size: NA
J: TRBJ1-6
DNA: TGTGCCAGCAGCTTAGAGACAGCCTCAGGGAATTCACCCCTCCACTTT
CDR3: CASSLETASGNSPLHF

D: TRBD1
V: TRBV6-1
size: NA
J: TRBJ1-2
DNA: TGTGCCAGCAGTGAAACAAACCTAGGACAGGGGGTTATAAGGGGCTACACCTTC
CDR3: CASSETNLGQGVIRGYTF

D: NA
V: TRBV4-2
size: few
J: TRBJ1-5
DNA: TGTGCCAGCAGCCAAGATCTTTGGGGGGGTAGCAATCAGCCCCAGCATTTT
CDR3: CASSQDLWGGSNQPQHF

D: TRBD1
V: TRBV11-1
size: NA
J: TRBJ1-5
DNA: TGTGCCAGCAGGTCTAGCGACAGGGGAGCTCATCAGCCCCAGCATTTT
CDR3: CASRSSDRGAHQPQHF

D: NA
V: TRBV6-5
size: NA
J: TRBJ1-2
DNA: TGTGCCACAGCTCCGGGTCAGGGGTTCTATGGCTACACCTTC
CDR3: CATAPGQGFYGYTF

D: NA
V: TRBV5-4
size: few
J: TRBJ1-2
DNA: TGTGCCAGCAGCTTGGTGGGTGCACGGGGGGGCTACACCTTC
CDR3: CASSLVGARGGYTF

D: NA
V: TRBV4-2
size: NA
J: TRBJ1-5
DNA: TGTGCCAGCAGCCAAGCTCCCGGGGGATTGTCCCAGCATTTT
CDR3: CASSQAPGGLSQHF

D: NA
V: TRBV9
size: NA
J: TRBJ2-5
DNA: TGTGCCAGCAGCGTAGAGGGGGTGGACGAGACCCAGTACTTC
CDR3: CASSVEGVDETQYF

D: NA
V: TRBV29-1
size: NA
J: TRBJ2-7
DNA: TGCAGCGTTGTGGAGGGGAGCTACGAGCAGTACTTC
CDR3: CSVVEGSYEQYF

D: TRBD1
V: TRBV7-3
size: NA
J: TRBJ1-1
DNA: TGTGCCAGCAGCCCGACAGGGTCGAACACTGAAGCTTTCTTT
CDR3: CASSPTGSNTEAFF

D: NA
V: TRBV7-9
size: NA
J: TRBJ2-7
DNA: TGTGCCAGCAGTGCAGGGATCTACGAGCAGTACTTC
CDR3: CASSAGIYEQYF

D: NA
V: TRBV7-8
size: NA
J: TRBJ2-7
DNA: TGTGCCAGCAGCTTAAGGGGATACGAGCAGTACTTC
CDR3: CASSLRGYEQYF

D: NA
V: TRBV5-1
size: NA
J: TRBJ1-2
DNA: TGCGCCAGCAGCAACGAGGGATCTAACTATGGCTACACCTTC
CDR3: CASSNEGSNYGYTF

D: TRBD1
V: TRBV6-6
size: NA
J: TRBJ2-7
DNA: TGTGCCAGCTCGTACAGGGGGCGCCGCTACGAGCAGTACTTC
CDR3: CASSYRGRRYEQYF

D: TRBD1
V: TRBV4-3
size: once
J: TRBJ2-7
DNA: TGCGCCAGCAGCCAAGAAGACAGGGCAAACTACGAGCAGTACTTC
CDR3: CASSQEDRANYEQYF

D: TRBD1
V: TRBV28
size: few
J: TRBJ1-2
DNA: TGTGCCAGCAGGGCTACCGGACAGGGACATAACTATGGCTACACCTTC
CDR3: CASRATGQGHNYGYTF

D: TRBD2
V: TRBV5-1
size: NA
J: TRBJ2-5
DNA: TGCGCCAGCAGCTTGGCCCTAGCGGGGGGAGAAGAGACCCAGTACTTC
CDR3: CASSLALAGGEETQYF

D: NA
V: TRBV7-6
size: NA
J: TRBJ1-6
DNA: TGTGCCAGCAGCTTAGTCCCCAGGGCCGATAATTCACCCCTCCACTTT
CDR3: CASSLVPRADNSPLHF

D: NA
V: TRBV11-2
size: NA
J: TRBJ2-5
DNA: TGTGCCAGCAGCTGGGGGGTTCAAGAGACCCAGTACTTC
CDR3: CASSWGVQETQYF

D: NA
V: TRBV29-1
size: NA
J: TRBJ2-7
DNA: TGCAGCGTCGGTAGCGGCTACGAGCAGTACTTC
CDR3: CSVGSGYEQYF

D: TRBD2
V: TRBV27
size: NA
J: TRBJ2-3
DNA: TGTGCCAGCAGCTCTTCTGGCATAGCGGGGGGACCCACAGATACGCAGTATTTT
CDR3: CASSSSGIAGGPTDTQYF

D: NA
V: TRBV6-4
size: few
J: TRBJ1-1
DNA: TGTGCCAGCTCTTTGGGAGTGAACACTGAAGCTTTCTTT
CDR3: CASSLGVNTEAFF

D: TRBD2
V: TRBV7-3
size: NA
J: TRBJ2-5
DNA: TGTGCCAGCAGCTTTGGCGGGGGACAAGAGACCCAGTACTTC
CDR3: CASSFGGGQETQYF

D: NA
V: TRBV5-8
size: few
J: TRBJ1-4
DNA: TGTGCCAGCAGCTTGATGGCCGCAACTAATGAAAAACTGTTTTTT
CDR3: CASSLMAATNEKLFF

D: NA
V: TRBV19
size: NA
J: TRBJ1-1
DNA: TGTGCCAGTAGTATGGGGGGGGCCCGGGGGACTGAAGCTTTCTTT
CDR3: CASSMGGARGTEAFF

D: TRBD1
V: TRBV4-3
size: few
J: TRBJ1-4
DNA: TGCGCCAGCAGCCATCGGACAGGGGGTCTAGAAAAACTGTTTTTT
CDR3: CASSHRTGGLEKLFF

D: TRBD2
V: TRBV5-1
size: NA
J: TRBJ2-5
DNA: TGCGCCAGCAGTTTCGGGGGGATTGAGACCCAGTACTTC
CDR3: CASSFGGIETQYF

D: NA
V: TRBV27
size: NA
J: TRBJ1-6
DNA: TGTGCCAGCAGTTTAGAACACCCCGGGGTCTATTCACCCCTCCACTTT
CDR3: CASSLEHPGVYSPLHF

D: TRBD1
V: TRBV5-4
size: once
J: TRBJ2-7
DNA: TGTGCCAGCAGTTCGGGACAGGGAAGATACGAGCAGTACTTC
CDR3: CASSSGQGRYEQYF

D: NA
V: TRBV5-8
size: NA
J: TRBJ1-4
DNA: TGTGCCAGCAGCTCGGGGGGTATCTTAACTAATGAAAAACTGTTTTTT
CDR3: CASSSGGILTNEKLFF

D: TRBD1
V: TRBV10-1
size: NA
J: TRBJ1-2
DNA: TGCGCCAGCAGTGAGTTTGGGACAGGGCACAACTATGGCTACACCTTC
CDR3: CASSEFGTGHNYGYTF

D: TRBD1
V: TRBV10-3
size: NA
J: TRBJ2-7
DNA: TGTGCCATCAGCCGCCGTGATACAGGGGTATCCTACGAGCAGTACTTC
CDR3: CAISRRDTGVSYEQYF

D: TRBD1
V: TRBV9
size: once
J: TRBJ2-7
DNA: TGTGCCAGCAGCTTGGGGACAGGGGCCTCCTACGAGCAGTACTTC
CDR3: CASSLGTGASYEQYF

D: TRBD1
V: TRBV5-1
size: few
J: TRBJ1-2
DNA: TGCGCCAGCAGCTGGCTGAGACAGGGGGACTATGGCTACACCTTC
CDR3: CASSWLRQGDYGYTF

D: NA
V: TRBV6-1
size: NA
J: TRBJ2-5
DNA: TGTGCCAGCAGTGAATCTATGGAGACCCAGTACTTC
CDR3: CASSESMETQYF

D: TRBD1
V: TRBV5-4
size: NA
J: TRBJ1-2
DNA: TGTGCCAGCAGCGCCAGGCAGGGACAGGACTATGGCTACACCTTC
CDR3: CASSARQGQDYGYTF

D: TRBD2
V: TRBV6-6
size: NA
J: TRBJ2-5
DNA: TGTGCCAGCAGCTACGGGGGGGCGGCGGAGACCCAGTACTTC
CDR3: CASSYGGAAETQYF

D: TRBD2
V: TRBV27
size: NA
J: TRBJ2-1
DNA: TGTGCCAGCAGTCGATTCGGACTAGCGGGTCGCGATGAGCAGTTCTTC
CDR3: CASSRFGLAGRDEQFF

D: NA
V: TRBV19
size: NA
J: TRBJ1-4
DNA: TGTGCCAGAATAATCTACGACAGATCTGTACCAACTAATGAAAAACTGTTTTTT
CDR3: CARIIYDRSVPTNEKLFF

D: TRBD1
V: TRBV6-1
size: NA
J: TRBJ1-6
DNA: TGTGCCAGCAGTGCCCGGACAGGGAGCTCCTATAATTCACCCCTCCACTTT
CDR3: CASSARTGSSYNSPLHF

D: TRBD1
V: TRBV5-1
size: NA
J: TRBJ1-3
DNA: TGCGCCAGCAGCTTGGGACAGGGGATTGGAAACACCATATATTTT
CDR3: CASSLGQGIGNTIYF

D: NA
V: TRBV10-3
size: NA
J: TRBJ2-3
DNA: TGTGCCATCAGGGGAGAGACAACTAGCACAGATACGCAGTATTTT
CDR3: CAIRGETTSTDTQYF

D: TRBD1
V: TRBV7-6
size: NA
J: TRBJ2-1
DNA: TGTGCCAGCAGCTTAGAGAGACAGGGTGGCGATGAGCAGTTCTTC
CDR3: CASSLERQGGDEQFF